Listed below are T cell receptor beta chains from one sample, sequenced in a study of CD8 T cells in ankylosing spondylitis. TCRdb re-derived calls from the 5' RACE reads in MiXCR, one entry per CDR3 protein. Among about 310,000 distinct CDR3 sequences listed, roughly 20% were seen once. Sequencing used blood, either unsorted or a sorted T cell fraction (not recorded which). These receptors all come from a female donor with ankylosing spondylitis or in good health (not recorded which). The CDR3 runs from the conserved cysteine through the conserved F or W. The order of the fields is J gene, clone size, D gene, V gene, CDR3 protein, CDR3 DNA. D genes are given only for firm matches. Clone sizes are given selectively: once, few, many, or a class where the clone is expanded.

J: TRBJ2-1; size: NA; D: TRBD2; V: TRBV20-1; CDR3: CSASDSGTSGSKGAINEQFF; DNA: TGCAGTGCTAGCGACTCCGGGACTAGCGGGAGTAAGGGTGCCATAAATGAGCAGTTCTTC
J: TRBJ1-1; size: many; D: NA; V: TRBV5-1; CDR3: CASSPAHGNTEAFF; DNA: TGCGCCAGCAGTCCCGCACATGGCAACACTGAAGCTTTCTTT
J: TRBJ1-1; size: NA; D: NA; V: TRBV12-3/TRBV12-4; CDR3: CASSLEVDTEAFF; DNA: TGTGCCAGCAGCCTAGAGGTAGACACTGAAGCTTTCTTT
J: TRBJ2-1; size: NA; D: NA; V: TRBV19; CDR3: CASSFQGTTEQFF; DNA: TGTGCCAGTAGTTTCCAGGGAACTACTGAGCAGTTCTTC
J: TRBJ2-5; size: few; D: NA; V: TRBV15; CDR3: CATSRGAGNQETQYF; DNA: TGTGCCACCAGCAGAGGGGCGGGTAACCAAGAGACCCAGTACTTC
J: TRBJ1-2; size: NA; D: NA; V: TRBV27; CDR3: CASSLSFRGQFGYTF; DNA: TGTGCCAGCAGTTTATCGTTCAGGGGACAATTCGGCTACACCTTC
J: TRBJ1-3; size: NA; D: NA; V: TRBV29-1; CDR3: CSVGIGGNTIYF; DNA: TGCAGCGTTGGTATAGGGGGAAACACCATATATTTT
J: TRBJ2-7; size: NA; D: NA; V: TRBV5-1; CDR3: CASSLRLFSYEQYF; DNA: TGCGCCAGCAGCTTGCGGCTATTCTCCTACGAGCAGTACTTC
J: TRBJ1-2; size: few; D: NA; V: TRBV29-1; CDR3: CSVPRGRAANYGYTF; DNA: TGCAGCGTACCACGCGGGAGGGCTGCTAACTATGGCTACACCTTC
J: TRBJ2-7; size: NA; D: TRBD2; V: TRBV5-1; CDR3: CASSAGTSGGEQYF; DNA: TGCGCCAGCAGCGCCGGGACTAGCGGGGGCGAGCAGTACTTC
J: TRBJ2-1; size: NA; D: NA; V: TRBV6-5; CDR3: CASSFYRVRAYNEQFF; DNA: TGTGCCAGCAGTTTTTACAGGGTGCGTGCCTACAATGAGCAGTTCTTC
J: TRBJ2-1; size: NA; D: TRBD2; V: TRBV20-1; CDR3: CSVPPRGRSYNEQFF; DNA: TGCAGTGTTCCTCCCCGCGGGAGGTCCTACAATGAGCAGTTCTTC
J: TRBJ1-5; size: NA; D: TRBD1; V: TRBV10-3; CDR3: CAMRQGNNQPQHF; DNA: TGTGCCATGCGACAGGGTAACAATCAGCCCCAGCATTTT
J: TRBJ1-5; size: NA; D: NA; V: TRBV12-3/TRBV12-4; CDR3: CASSLVRGNQPQHF; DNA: TGTGCCAGCAGTTTGGTCAGGGGCAATCAGCCCCAGCATTTT
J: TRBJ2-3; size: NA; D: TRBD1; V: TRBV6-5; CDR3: CASSYDRGGTDTQYF; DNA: TGTGCCAGCAGTTACGACAGGGGTGGCACAGATACGCAGTATTTT
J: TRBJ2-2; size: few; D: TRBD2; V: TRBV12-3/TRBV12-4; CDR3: CASYLGLAGAPGELFF; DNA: TGTGCCAGCTACCTAGGGCTAGCGGGAGCTCCTGGGGAGCTGTTTTTT
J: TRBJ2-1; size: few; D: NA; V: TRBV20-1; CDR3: CSARMVYNEQFF; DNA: TGCAGTGCCCGGATGGTCTACAATGAGCAGTTCTTC
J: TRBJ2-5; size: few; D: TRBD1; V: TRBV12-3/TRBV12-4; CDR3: CASRDTGGIQETQYF; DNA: TGTGCCAGCAGGGACACAGGGGGGATCCAAGAGACCCAGTACTTC
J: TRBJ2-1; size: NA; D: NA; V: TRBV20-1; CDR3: CSAIIPGSSYNEQFF; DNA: TGCAGTGCTATTATTCCGGGGAGCTCCTACAATGAGCAGTTCTTC
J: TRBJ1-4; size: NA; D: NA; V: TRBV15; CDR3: CATSRDPALGEKLFF; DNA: TGTGCCACCAGCAGAGACCCCGCCCTAGGCGAAAAACTGTTTTTT
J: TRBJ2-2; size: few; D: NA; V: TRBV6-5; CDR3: CAIRRAAGELFF; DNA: TGTGCCATCCGCCGGGCGGCCGGGGAGCTGTTTTTT
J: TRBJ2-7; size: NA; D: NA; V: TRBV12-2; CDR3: CASRSGQNEQYF; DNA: TGTGCAAGTCGCTCGGGACAGAACGAGCAGTACTTC
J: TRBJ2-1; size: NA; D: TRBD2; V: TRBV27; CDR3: CASSSPGTSGSREQFF; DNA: TGTGCCAGCAGTTCCCCCGGGACTAGCGGGAGTCGGGAGCAGTTCTTC
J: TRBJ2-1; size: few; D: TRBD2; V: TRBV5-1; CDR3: CASSLRTSGRAALNEQFF; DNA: TGCGCCAGCAGCTTGAGGACTAGCGGGAGGGCCGCGCTCAATGAGCAGTTCTTC
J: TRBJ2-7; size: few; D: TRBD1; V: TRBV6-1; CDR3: CASRKTGHYEQYF; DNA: TGTGCCAGCAGAAAGACAGGGCACTACGAGCAGTACTTC
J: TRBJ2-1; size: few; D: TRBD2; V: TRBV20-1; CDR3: CSAKTTSGSWNNEQFF; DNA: TGCAGTGCCAAGACGACTAGCGGGAGTTGGAACAATGAGCAGTTCTTC
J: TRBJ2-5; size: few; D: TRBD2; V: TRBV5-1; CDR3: CASSPTAGGEQTQYF; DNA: TGCGCCAGCAGCCCCACAGCGGGAGGGGAGCAGACCCAGTACTTC
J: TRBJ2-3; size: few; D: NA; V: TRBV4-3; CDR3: CASSQERGLDTQYF; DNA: TGCGCCAGCAGCCAAGAGAGGGGATTAGATACGCAGTATTTT
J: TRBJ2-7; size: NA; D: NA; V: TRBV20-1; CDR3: CSARVIQDFVGYEQYF; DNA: TGCAGTGCTAGAGTTATACAGGACTTCGTAGGCTACGAGCAGTACTTC
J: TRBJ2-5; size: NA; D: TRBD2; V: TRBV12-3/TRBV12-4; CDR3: CASSFSFSSGRGQETQYF; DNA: TGTGCCAGCAGTTTCTCGTTCTCGTCAGGGAGGGGACAAGAGACCCAGTACTTC
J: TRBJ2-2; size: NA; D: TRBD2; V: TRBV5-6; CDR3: CASSVRGLAGAGAGELFF; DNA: TGTGCCAGCAGCGTCCGGGGACTAGCGGGCGCGGGCGCCGGGGAGCTGTTTTTT
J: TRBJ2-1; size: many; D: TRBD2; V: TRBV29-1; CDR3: CSVSSGRAQKQFF; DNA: TGCAGCGTTTCTAGCGGGAGGGCCCAGAAGCAGTTCTTC
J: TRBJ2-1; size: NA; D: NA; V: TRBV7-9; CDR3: CASSSGGKGRSNEQFF; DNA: TGTGCCAGCAGCTCCGGGGGAAAGGGGAGGTCTAATGAGCAGTTCTTC
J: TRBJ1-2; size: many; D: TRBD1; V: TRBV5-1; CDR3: CASSYGQGARYGYTF; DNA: TGCGCCAGCAGCTACGGACAGGGGGCAAGATATGGCTACACCTTC
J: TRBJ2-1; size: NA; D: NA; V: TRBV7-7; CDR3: CASSLGQRSGDEQFF; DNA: TGTGCCAGCAGCTTAGGCCAGCGGAGTGGCGATGAGCAGTTCTTC
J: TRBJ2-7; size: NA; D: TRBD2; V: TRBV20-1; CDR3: CSAVPGGGYEQYF; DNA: TGCAGTGCCGTCCCGGGCGGGGGGTACGAGCAGTACTTC
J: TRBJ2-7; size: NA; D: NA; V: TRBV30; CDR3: CAWTNYLNEQYF; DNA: TGTGCCTGGACCAACTACCTAAACGAGCAGTACTTC
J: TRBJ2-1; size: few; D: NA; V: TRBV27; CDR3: CASRRFGGNEQFF; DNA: TGTGCCAGCAGGAGGTTTGGGGGGAATGAGCAGTTCTTC
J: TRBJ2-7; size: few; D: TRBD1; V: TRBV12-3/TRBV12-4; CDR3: CASSLDRALGEQYF; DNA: TGTGCCAGCAGTTTGGACAGGGCCCTCGGGGAGCAGTACTTC
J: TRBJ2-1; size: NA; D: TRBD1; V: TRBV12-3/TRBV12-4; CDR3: CASRHTGEEFF; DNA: TGTGCCAGCAGGCACACAGGGGAAGAGTTCTTC
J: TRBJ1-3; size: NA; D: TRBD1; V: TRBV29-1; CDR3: CSVALTGGNTIYF; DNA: TGCAGCGTAGCCCTGACAGGGGGAAACACCATATATTTT
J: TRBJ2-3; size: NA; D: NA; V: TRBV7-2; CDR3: CASSLAQGDTQYF; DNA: TGTGCCAGCAGCTTAGCGCAAGGAGATACGCAGTATTTT
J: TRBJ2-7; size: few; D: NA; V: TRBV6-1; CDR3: CASSQRRGNYEQYF; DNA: TGTGCCAGCAGCCAACGCCGAGGAAACTACGAGCAGTACTTC
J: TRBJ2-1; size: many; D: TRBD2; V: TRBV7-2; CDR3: CASSLVGGRADEQFF; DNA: TGTGCCAGCAGCTTAGTGGGCGGGAGGGCCGATGAGCAGTTCTTC
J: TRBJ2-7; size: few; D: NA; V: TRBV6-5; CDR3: CASSSRSRQGVEQYF; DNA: TGTGCCAGCAGTTCGAGATCACGGCAGGGTGTCGAGCAGTACTTC
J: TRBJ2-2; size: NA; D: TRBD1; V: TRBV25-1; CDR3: CASSELRPGQEGPIWELFF; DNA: TGTGCCAGCAGTGAACTCCGACCGGGACAGGAGGGTCCGATCTGGGAGCTGTTTTTT